A single sample is the source of the 16 T cell receptor beta chains below, sequenced in a study of blood T cells in healthy people across ages. A second PCR, run for roughly 6 to 11 cycles, used a sample-barcoded 5' primer plus a J-beta primer mix. From the 5' RACE reads, TCRdb called clonotypes with MiXCR, one entry per CDR3 protein. The sample lists some 930,000 distinct CDR3 sequences; 29% were seen once. The data also belong to a second study, concerning T cells of mothers and their children.

Sequencing used blood. Every receptor here comes from a woman aged 40 to 55 in good health.

J is TRBJ2-1 and V is TRBV7-9; TRBD1 matches at 8 bases. The V gene end was trimmed by 1 base and the J gene end by 7 bases; junction bases not matched to a gene: 6. Per the germline V gene, CDR1 is SEHNR and CDR2 is FQNEAQ (reference sequence). This CDR3 region has 15 residues. CDR3 amino acids: CASSLGRGRINEQFF. CDR3 in DNA: TGTGCCAGCAGCTTAGGCAGGGGGCGGATAAATGAGCAGTTCTTC.

The chain recombines TRBV7-2 with TRBJ2-7; the D is unclear. V shed 8 bases and J shed 0 bases, with 17 bases lying between them. Germline lookup yields CDR1 SGHTA and CDR2 FQGNSA. There are 15 residues in the CDR3. As DNA, the CDR3 is TGTACCAGCGGCCCTTCAGGTTCTAGCTCCTACGAGCAGTACTTC. This translates into CTSGPSGSSSYEQYF.

This chain joins TRBV7-2 and TRBJ2-1, with 7 bases fitting TRBD1. The end of the DNA is better explained by TRBJ2-7, so the J call may be wrong. Per the germline V gene, CDR1 is SGHTA and CDR2 is FQGNSA. The CDR3 length is 14 residues. Written as DNA, the CDR3 is TGTGCCAGCAGGTTCGTCGGGACAGCTTACGAGCAGTACTTC. It is translated as CASRFVGTAYEQYF.

This clonotype was counted once. V gene TRBV20-1 combines with J gene TRBJ2-2, with 12 bases lining up with TRBD1. The CDR3 is made up of 16 amino acids. V dropped 3 bases and J dropped 8; count of bases not matched to a gene: 10. Germline-derived CDR1 and CDR2 are DFQATT and SNEGSKA (reference sequence). The CDR3 coding sequence is TGCAGTGCTAGCAAAACCGGGACAGGGGGCGAAGGGGAGCTGTTTTTT. Its protein is CSASKTGTGGEGELFF.

In the case of this clonotype: One base away lies a much larger clone, so this may be a sequencing read error. V is TRBV20-1 and J is TRBJ1-5; D call uncertain. Trimming removed 3 bases from V and 0 bases from J, with 3 bases in between. Germline lookup yields CDR1 DFQATT and CDR2 SNEGSKA (reference sequence). The CDR3 extends over 12 amino acids. CDR3 DNA: TGCAGTGCTAGTTTTAGCAATCAGCCCCAGCATTTT. Translated, it gives CSASFSNQPQHF.

A single count supports this clonotype. A much more abundant neighbour one base away suggests this may be a read error. This chain connects TRBV20-1 to TRBJ1-1; weak D call: TRBD1 (6 bases). Germline V gene sequence: CDR1 DFQATT, CDR2 SNEGSKA (reference sequence). The CDR3 has 15 residues. Trimming cost V 3 bases and J 4 bases, with 18 bases left between them. The CDR3 region is CSASQQGCLATEAFF. Written as DNA, the CDR3 is TGCAGTGCTAGTCAACAGGGCTGTCTCGCCACTGAAGCTTTCTTT.

The V call is TRBV7-2, the J call TRBJ2-3, with 9 bases identical to TRBD1. Germline V gene lookup returns CDR1 SGHTA and CDR2 FQGNSA. Trimming took 5 bases from V and 5 from J; bases not matched to a gene: 8. The CDR3 spans 15 residues. In nucleotides, the CDR3 is TGTGCCAGCAGCCCCACAGGGGGCGCCGGAGATACGCAGTATTTT. This translates into CASSPTGGAGDTQYF.

J is TRBJ1-6 and V is TRBV6-1, with D possibly TRBD1 on 6 matching bases. Germline V gives CDR1 MNHNS, CDR2 SASEGT. The CDR3 is 14 residues long. With 1 base removed from V and 5 bases from J, the gap between germline ends came to 6 bases. The chain's CDR3 is CASSEGQDNSPLHF. CDR3 in DNA: TGTGCCAGCAGTGAAGGACAGGATAATTCACCCCTCCACTTT.

This clonotype was detected only a few times. The chain links TRBV7-2 to TRBJ1-6; D is undetermined. There are 16 residues in the CDR3. Germline V CDR1 and CDR2: SGHTA, FQGNSA. Trimming pared 6 bases from V and 1 base from J, leaving 13 bases between. The CDR3 region has the DNA TGTGCCAGCAGTCTGGCCGGCCGGTCCTATAATTCACCCCTCCACTTT. It is translated as CASSLAGRSYNSPLHF.

This clonotype was counted ten times or more. This sequence joins TRBV5-5 and TRBJ2-6; TRBD1 agrees at 7 bases. The trim removed 5 bases at V and 2 bases at J, leaving 1 base unmatched. This CDR3 comprises 14 residues. Germline V CDR1 and CDR2: SGHKS, YYEKEE (reference sequence). CDR3 nucleotides: TGTGCCAGCAGAACAGGGGCTGGGGCCAACGTCCTGACTTTC. Protein product: CASRTGAGANVLTF.

The chain recombines TRBV5-1 with TRBJ2-1; TRBD1 matches 8 bases. V was clipped by 6 bases and J by 6 bases; unmatched bases: 14. The length of the CDR3 is 16 residues. Germline-derived CDR1 and CDR2 are SGHRS and YFSETQ. The CDR3 sequence is CASNPPLGQGGNEQFF. DNA of the CDR3: TGCGCCAGCAACCCTCCCCTCGGACAGGGCGGCAATGAGCAGTTCTTC.

This clonotype was counted between two and nine times. The chain joins TRBV9 to TRBJ1-2; D is perhaps TRBD1 (6 bases). Trimming took off 0 bases at V and 8 bases at J, with 11 bases between the two ends. CDR3 length: 13 residues. The V gene's germline CDR1 is SGDLS and CDR2 YYNGEE. The CDR3 coding sequence is TGTGCCAGCAGCGTAGAGGGGGATGGAGGCTACACCTTC. It is translated as CASSVEGDGGYTF.

This clonotype was counted ten times or more. The V and J genes are TRBV20-1 and TRBJ2-5, with a tentative D call TRBD1 (5 bases). The J call may be wrong; the DNA end is better matched by TRBJ2-7. The CDR3 spans 14 residues. The germline V gene has CDR1 DFQATT and CDR2 SNEGSKA (reference sequence). CDR3 sequence (DNA): TGCAGTGCTCGCACGGAGCCCCTTACAGGCGAGCAGTACTTC. Its protein is CSARTEPLTGEQYF.

The chain is built from TRBV27 and TRBJ2-2, with 9 bases lining up with TRBD1. Losses at the gene ends were 5 bases for V and 4 bases for J; bases not matched to a gene: 8. Germline V gene lookup returns CDR1 MNHEY and CDR2 SMNVEV (reference sequence). The length of the CDR3 is 16 residues. Written as DNA, the CDR3 is TGTGCCAGCAGTCCTATCCAGGACAGGGGCACCGGGGAGCTGTTTTTT. Its protein is CASSPIQDRGTGELFF.

V gene TRBV5-1 combines with J gene TRBJ2-1, with D perhaps matching TRBD1 or TRBD2 (6 bases each). The CDR3 contains 15 residues. V dropped 4 bases and J dropped 2 bases, with 13 bases sitting between them. Germline values: CDR1 SGHRS, CDR2 YFSETQ. CDR3 sequence reads: CASSPGGSAYNEQFF. DNA for the CDR3: TGCGCCAGCAGCCCCGGGGGCTCCGCCTACAATGAGCAGTTCTTC.

This clonotype has a count of ten or more. J is TRBJ2-7 and V is TRBV29-1; 7 positions match TRBD1. This CDR3 has 15 residues. With 5 bases clipped from V and 1 base from J, the junction kept 11 bases outside the gene matches. Germline CDR1 and CDR2: SQVTM and ANQGSEA. This chain's CDR3 is CSVIGPGTASYEQYF. In DNA, the CDR3 is TGCAGCGTTATAGGACCCGGGACAGCGTCCTACGAGCAGTACTTC.